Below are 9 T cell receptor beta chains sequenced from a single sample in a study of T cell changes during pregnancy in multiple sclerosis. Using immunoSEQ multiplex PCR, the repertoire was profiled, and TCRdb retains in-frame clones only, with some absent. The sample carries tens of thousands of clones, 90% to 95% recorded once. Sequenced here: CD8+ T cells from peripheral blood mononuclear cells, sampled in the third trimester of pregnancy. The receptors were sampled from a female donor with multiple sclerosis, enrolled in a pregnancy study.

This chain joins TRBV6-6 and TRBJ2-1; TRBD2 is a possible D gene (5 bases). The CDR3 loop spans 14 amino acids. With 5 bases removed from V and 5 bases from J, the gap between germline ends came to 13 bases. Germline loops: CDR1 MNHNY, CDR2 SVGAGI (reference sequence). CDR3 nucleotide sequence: TGTGCCAGCAGTAAGGACTCGACCAACAATGAGCAGTTCTTC. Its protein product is CASSKDSTNNEQFF.

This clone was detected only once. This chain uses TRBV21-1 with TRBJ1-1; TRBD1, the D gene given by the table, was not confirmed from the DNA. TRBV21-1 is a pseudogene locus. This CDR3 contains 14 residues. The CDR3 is CASSKDRGNTEAFF. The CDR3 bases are TGTGCCAGCAGCAAAGACAGGGGTAACACTGAAGCTTTCTTT.

For the CDR3, the DNA is TGTGCCAGCAGTTTTCCTTTAGCGGGAGGTTCCTACAATGAGCAGTTCTTC. Protein: CASSFPLAGGSYNEQFF. The chain uses TRBV28 and TRBJ2-1, with 10 bases lining up with TRBD2. V was pared by 3 bases and J by 1 base, with 6 bases of the junction left unmatched. Germline V gene data show CDR1 as MDHEN and CDR2 as SYDVKM. The CDR3 runs 17 residues.

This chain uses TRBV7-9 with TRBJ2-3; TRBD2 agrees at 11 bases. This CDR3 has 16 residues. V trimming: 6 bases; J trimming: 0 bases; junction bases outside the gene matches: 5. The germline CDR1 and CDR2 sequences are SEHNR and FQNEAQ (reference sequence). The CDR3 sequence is CASSPGLAASTDTQYF. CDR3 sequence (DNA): TGTGCCAGCAGTCCGGGACTAGCGGCTAGCACAGATACGCAGTATTTT.

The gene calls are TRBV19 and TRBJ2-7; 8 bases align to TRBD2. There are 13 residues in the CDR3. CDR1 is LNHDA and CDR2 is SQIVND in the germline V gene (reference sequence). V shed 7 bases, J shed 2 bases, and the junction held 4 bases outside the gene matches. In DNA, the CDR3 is TGTGCCAGTACCCCGGGGGGGCCCTACGAGCAGTACTTC. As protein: CASTPGGPYEQYF.

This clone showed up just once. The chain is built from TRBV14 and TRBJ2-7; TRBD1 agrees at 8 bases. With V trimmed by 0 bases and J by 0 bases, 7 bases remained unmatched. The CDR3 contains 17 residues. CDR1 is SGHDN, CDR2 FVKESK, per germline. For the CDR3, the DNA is TGTGCCAGCAGCCAAGAATGGTACAGGGGGAGCTCCTACGAGCAGTACTTC. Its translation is CASSQEWYRGSSYEQYF. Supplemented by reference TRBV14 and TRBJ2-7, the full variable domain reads EAGVTQFPSHSVIEKGQTVTLRCDPISGHDNLYWYRRVMGKEIKFLLHFVKESKQDESGMPNNRFLAERTGGTYSTLKVQPAELEDSGVYFCASSQEWYRGSSYEQYFGPGTRLTVT.

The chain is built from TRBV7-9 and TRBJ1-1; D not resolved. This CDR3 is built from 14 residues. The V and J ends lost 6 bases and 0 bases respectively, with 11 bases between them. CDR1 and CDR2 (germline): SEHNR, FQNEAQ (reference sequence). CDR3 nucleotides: TGTGCCAGCAGTCTGGACTCCATGAACACTGAAGCTTTCTTT. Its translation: CASSLDSMNTEAFF.

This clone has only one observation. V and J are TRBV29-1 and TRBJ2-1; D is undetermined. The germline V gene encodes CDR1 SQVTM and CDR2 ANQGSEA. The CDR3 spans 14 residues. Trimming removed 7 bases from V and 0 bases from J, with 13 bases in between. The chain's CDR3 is CSALGKSSYNEQFF. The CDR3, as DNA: TGCAGCGCCCTTGGCAAAAGCTCCTACAATGAGCAGTTCTTC.

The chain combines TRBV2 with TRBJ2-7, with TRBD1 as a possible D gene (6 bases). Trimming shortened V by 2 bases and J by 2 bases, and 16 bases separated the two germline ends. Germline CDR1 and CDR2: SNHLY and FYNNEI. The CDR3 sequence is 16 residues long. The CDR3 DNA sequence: TGTGCCAGCAGTGAATGGCGGAGGACAGTTACCTACGAGCAGTACTTC. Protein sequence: CASSEWRRTVTYEQYF.